The 10 T cell receptor beta chains reported below all come from one sample, sequenced in a study of blood T cell repertoires in COVID-19. The table came from immunoSEQ multiplex PCR; TCRdb's copy has only in-frame clones and leaves some out. This table holds nearly 350,000 clones, around 88% found once. Sequencing was carried out using peripheral blood. All receptors derive from a man aged 30-40 years with active or convalescent COVID-19.

The V call is TRBV11-2, the J call TRBJ2-7; no clear D. V shed 1 base and J shed 4 bases, with 14 bases lying between them. Per the germline V gene, CDR1 is SGHAT and CDR2 is FQNNGV. This CDR3 contains 15 residues. CDR3: CASSLVGAAKYEQYF. The CDR3, as DNA: TGTGCCAGCAGCTTAGTGGGCGCCGCCAAGTACGAGCAGTACTTC. The full variable domain, completed using reference TRBV11-2 and TRBJ2-7, is EAGVAQSPRYKIIEKRQSVAFWCNPISGHATLYWYQQILGQGPKLLIQFQNNGVVDDSQLPKDRFSAERLKGVDSTLKIQPAKLEDSAVYLCASSLVGAAKYEQYFGPGTRLTVT.

This chain links TRBV3-1 (or the pseudogene TRBV3-2) with TRBJ1-4; D gene ambiguous. V lost 1 base to trimming and J lost 8 bases, with 8 bases between them. The V gene's germline CDR1 is LGHDT and CDR2 YNNKEL (reference sequence). The CDR3 runs to 13 residues. CDR3 DNA: TGTGCCAGCAGCCAAGGTGAGGGAGAAAAACTGTTTTTT. Translation gives CASSQGEGEKLFF.

The chain has TRBV19 and TRBJ2-1, with 9 bases aligning to TRBD2. The CDR3 length is 14 residues. The J segment lost 8 bases and the V segment lost 8 bases, leaving 10 bases of the junction unmatched. CDR1 LNHDA and CDR2 SQIVND come from the germline V gene (reference sequence). CDR3 in DNA: TGTGCCAGTCGTAAGGCGGGAGGGCGGGATGAGCAGTTCTTC. Translating gives CASRKAGGRDEQFF.

This chain links TRBV29-1 with TRBJ1-1, with TRBD1 identical over 7 bases. This CDR3 contains 13 residues. The J segment lost 7 bases and the V segment lost 4 bases, leaving 9 bases of the junction unmatched. Germline V gene lookup returns CDR1 SQVTM and CDR2 ANQGSEA. The CDR3 DNA follows: TGCAGCGTTGTTATTCGACGGGACAGTGAAGCTTTCTTT. Translation gives CSVVIRRDSEAFF.

V is TRBV18 and J is TRBJ1-1, with D unresolved. CDR3 size: 14 residues. V was clipped by 3 bases and J by 5 bases, with 13 bases between them. Per the germline V gene, CDR1 is KGHSH and CDR2 is LQKENI. CDR3 DNA sequence: TGTGCCAGCTCACCCCCGAATCCCGGGACTGAAGCTTTCTTT. Translating gives CASSPPNPGTEAFF.

The chain carries TRBV28 and TRBJ2-1; TRBD2 aligns across 12 bases. CDR3 length: 16 amino acids. V shed 11 bases and J 5 bases; nucleotides not matched to a gene: 13. Germline CDR1 reads MDHEN; CDR2 reads SYDVKM. CDR3: CAVSGATSGSHNEQFF. The CDR3 DNA follows: TGTGCCGTCTCGGGGGCGACTAGCGGGAGCCACAATGAGCAGTTCTTC.

V usage is TRBV5-4 and J usage is TRBJ1-2, with 10 nucleotides matching TRBD1. Germline CDR1 SGHNT, CDR2 YYREEE (reference sequence). After removal of 4 bases from V and 8 bases from J, the junction contained 11 bases not matched to a gene. This CDR3 has 15 amino acids. In nucleotides, the CDR3 is TGTGCCAGCAGCCCTGCACGACAGGGGGCGAGAGGCTACACCTTC. Its translation: CASSPARQGARGYTF. Filled out from reference TRBV5-4 and TRBJ1-2, the complete variable domain reads ETGVTQSPTHLIKTRGQQVTLRCSSQSGHNTVSWYQQALGQGPQFIFQYYREEENGRGNFPPRFSGLQFPNYSSELNVNALELDDSALYLCASSPARQGARGYTFGSGTRLTVV.

The CDR3 coding sequence is TGTGCCAGCTCCCTTTCTGGGGCCAACGTCCTGACTTTC. Translated, it gives CASSLSGANVLTF. The chain couples TRBV27 to TRBJ2-6; D gene ambiguous. CDR3 size: 13 residues. The ends were cut back, 8 bases at V and 1 base at J, with 6 bases in the middle. Looked up from germline, CDR1 is MNHEY and CDR2 is SMNVEV (reference sequence).

The chain uses TRBV7-2 and TRBJ2-1; TRBD2 agrees at 7 bases. Unmatched junction bases numbered 4, after V lost 5 bases and J lost 3 bases. CDR3 size: 14 residues. The germline V gene has CDR1 SGHTA and CDR2 FQGNSA. CDR3 DNA sequence: TGTGCCAGCAGCACCGGGACTAACTACAATGAGCAGTTCTTC. Amino acid sequence: CASSTGTNYNEQFF.

This rearrangement joins TRBV6-1 to TRBJ1-1; TRBD1 matches at 10 bases. This CDR3 comprises 14 residues. The germline gives CDR1 MNHNS, CDR2 SASEGT. J was trimmed by 6 bases and V by 1 base; bases with no gene match: 2. CDR3 sequence: CASSEVGTGAEAFF. CDR3 in DNA: TGTGCCAGCAGTGAAGTGGGGACAGGGGCTGAAGCTTTCTTT.